This is a list of T cell receptor beta chains from one sample in a study of siplizumab effects on memory and regulatory T cells. The method was immunoSEQ multiplex PCR; TCRdb's version includes in-frame clones alone and lacks a portion of them. The sample records 99,000 or so clones, about 93% being singletons. Sequencing was done on a sample of Tregs sorted from blood. All receptors come from a human donor in good health. The CDR3 runs from the conserved cysteine through the conserved F or W. A D gene is named only where the DNA matches it firmly. Not all rows give a size; the values are once, few, many and, for expanded clones, a class.

-	TRBV6-5	TRBJ2-7	-	CASSLGMGYEQYF	TGTGCCAGCAGTTTAGGGATGGGCTACGAGCAGTACTTC
TRBD1	TRBV5-1	TRBJ1-2	-	CASSLDFGAGGNYGYTF	TGCGCCAGCAGCTTGGATTTTGGGGCAGGGGGAAACTATGGCTACACCTTC
-	TRBV10-2	TRBJ1-5	-	CASSVWGNQPQHF	TGCGCCAGCAGTGTTTGGGGCAATCAGCCCCAGCATTTT
TRBD2	TRBV10-3	TRBJ2-2	-	CAISPTGTSGTGELFF	TGTGCCATCAGCCCTACCGGGACTAGCGGGACCGGGGAGCTGTTTTTT
-	TRBV21-1	TRBJ1-3	-	CASSKARTSSGNTIYF	TGTGCCAGCAGCAAAGCTCGGACAAGCTCTGGAAACACCATATATTTT
TRBD1	TRBV11-2	TRBJ1-5	-	CASSYGQGRNQPQHF	TGTGCCAGCAGTTATGGACAGGGCCGCAATCAGCCCCAGCATTTT
TRBD1	TRBV11-2	TRBJ2-1	-	CASSSPAPQGGNEQFF	TGTGCCAGCAGCTCTCCGGCGCCACAGGGGGGAAATGAGCAGTTCTTC
TRBD1	TRBV7-9	TRBJ1-2	-	CASSLSGTGGAGYTF	TGTGCCAGCAGCCTCTCGGGGACAGGGGGCGCTGGCTACACCTTC
-	TRBV9	TRBJ1-6	few	CASSATAGSPLHF	TGTGCCAGCAGCGCAACCGCCGGCTCACCCCTCCACTTT
-	TRBV5-1	TRBJ2-7	-	CASSLGVSYEQYF	TGCGCCAGCAGCTTGGGGGTTTCCTACGAGCAGTACTTC
-	TRBV11-3	TRBJ2-5	-	CASSFTAGETQYF	TGTGCCAGCAGCTTTACCGCCGGAGAGACCCAGTACTTC
-	TRBV10-3	TRBJ2-7	-	CAISETGSYEQYF	TGTGCCATCAGTGAGACGGGCTCCTACGAGCAGTACTTC
TRBD2	TRBV9	TRBJ2-7	-	CASSVGLAGSYEQYF	TGTGCCAGCAGCGTAGGACTAGCGGGCTCCTACGAGCAGTACTTC
-	TRBV19	TRBJ2-7	-	CASRARRGVSYEQYF	TGTGCCAGTAGAGCCAGGAGAGGAGTATCCTACGAGCAGTACTTC
TRBD1	TRBV19	TRBJ1-2	-	CASRPGGNNYGYTF	TGTGCCAGTAGGCCAGGGGGTAACAACTATGGCTACACCTTC
TRBD1	TRBV6-1	TRBJ1-2	-	CASSRQGWGDYGYTF	TGTGCCAGCAGCAGACAGGGATGGGGCGACTATGGCTACACCTTC
-	TRBV29-1	TRBJ1-2	once	CSANRGDSGYTF	TGCAGCGCCAATCGGGGGGATTCTGGCTACACCTTC
TRBD1	TRBV9	TRBJ1-4	once	CASTRGTGGKLFF	TGTGCCAGCACTCGCGGGACAGGCGGAAAACTGTTTTTT
-	TRBV5-1	TRBJ1-2	-	CASSSPGPPNYGYTF	TGCGCCAGCAGCTCTCCTGGACCGCCTAACTATGGCTACACCTTC
-	TRBV2	TRBJ1-2	-	CASSGEFWDYGYTF	TGTGCCAGCAGTGGAGAATTCTGGGACTATGGCTACACCTTC
-	TRBV10-3	TRBJ2-7	-	CAISEPGVYEQYF	TGTGCCATCAGTGAACCGGGAGTATACGAGCAGTACTTC
-	TRBV5-1	TRBJ2-1	-	CASSLSPRSASYNEQFF	TGCGCCAGCAGCTTGTCACCGAGAAGCGCCTCTTACAATGAGCAGTTCTTC
TRBD1	TRBV6-5	TRBJ2-7	-	CASSYSTGIVYEQYF	TGTGCCAGCAGTTACTCGACAGGGATTGTCTACGAGCAGTACTTC
-	TRBV5-1	TRBJ2-3	-	CASRAGPTDTQYF	TGCGCCAGCAGGGCAGGTCCCACAGATACGCAGTATTTT
TRBD1	TRBV19	TRBJ1-6	-	CASSTRTGVGSYNSPLHF	TGTGCCAGTAGTACCCGGACAGGCGTAGGGTCCTATAATTCACCCCTCCACTTT
-	TRBV25-1	TRBJ1-3	once	CASSDLYGNTIYF	TGTGCCAGCAGTGATCTTTACGGAAACACCATATATTTT
TRBD1	TRBV6-5	TRBJ1-6	-	CASSLRQGGSPLHF	TGTGCCAGCAGTTTGCGACAGGGGGGTTCACCCCTCCACTTT
-	TRBV25-1	TRBJ2-3	-	CASSEYSSTDTQYF	TGTGCCAGCAGTGAATACTCTAGCACAGATACGCAGTATTTT
TRBD2	TRBV11-1	TRBJ2-1	-	CASSLEGLAGVNEQFF	TGTGCCAGCAGCTTAGAGGGACTAGCGGGAGTGAATGAGCAGTTCTTC
TRBD1	TRBV18	TRBJ1-1	once	CASSPKETGGPTEAFF	TGTGCCAGCTCGCCAAAAGAGACAGGGGGCCCGACTGAAGCTTTCTTT
TRBD2	TRBV6-1	TRBJ2-2	-	CASSAAGGGTGELFF	TGTGCCAGCAGTGCAGCGGGAGGGGGTACCGGGGAGCTGTTTTTT
-	TRBV11-3	TRBJ1-2	-	CASSFGGVSYGYTF	TGTGCCAGCAGCTTTGGAGGGGTTAGCTATGGCTACACCTTC